The 3 T cell receptor beta chains below were found in one sample sequenced in a study of blood T cell repertoires in COVID-19. Repertoires were generated with immunoSEQ multiplex PCR, while TCRdb's copy carries only in-frame clones and drops some. The profile shows 130,000 to 150,000 clones, around 80% of them singletons. What was sequenced was peripheral blood. The receptors stem from a human donor in a cohort sampled during active COVID-19.

The chain links TRBV7-9 to TRBJ1-4; D is ambiguous. V gave up 1 base and J gave up 8 bases, with 14 bases separating them. This CDR3 contains 15 residues. Germline-derived CDR1 and CDR2 are SEHNR and FQNEAQ (reference sequence). CDR3 residues: CASSLGEAEREKLFF. The CDR3 DNA sequence: TGTGCCAGCAGCTTAGGTGAGGCGGAGCGGGAAAAACTGTTTTTT. Full variable domain (missing parts from reference TRBV7-9 and TRBJ1-4): DTGVSQNPRHKITKRGQNVTFRCDPISEHNRLYWYRQTLGQGPEFLTYFQNEAQLEKSRLLSDRFSAERPKGSFSTLEIQRTEQGDSAMYLCASSLGEAEREKLFFGSGTQLSVL.

This chain joins TRBV28 and TRBJ2-7; weak D call: TRBD1 (6 bases). Germline V CDR1 and CDR2: MDHEN, SYDVKM. The CDR3 covers 15 residues. V lost 4 bases and J 8 bases, leaving 21 bases between the germline ends. CDR3 loop: CASSSRDNHRVQQYF. The DNA for the CDR3 is TGTGCCAGCAGTTCCCGGGACAACCATCGCGTCCAGCAGTACTTC. Full variable domain (remainder filled in from reference TRBV28 and TRBJ2-7): DVKVTQSSRYLVKRTGEKVFLECVQDMDHENMFWYRQDPGLGLRLIYFSYDVKMKEKGDIPEGYSVSREKKERFSLILESASTNQTSMYLCASSSRDNHRVQQYFGPGTRLTVT.

This chain uses TRBV5-4 with TRBJ2-1; unclear D gene. Germline CDR1 reads SGHNT; CDR2 reads YYREEE (reference sequence). Trimming shortened V by 0 bases and J by 4 bases, and 11 bases separated the two germline ends. This CDR3 comprises 15 residues. In nucleotides, the CDR3 is TGTGCCAGCAGCTTGGATCTAGGCTCTTACAATGAGCAGTTCTTC. Its protein product is CASSLDLGSYNEQFF.